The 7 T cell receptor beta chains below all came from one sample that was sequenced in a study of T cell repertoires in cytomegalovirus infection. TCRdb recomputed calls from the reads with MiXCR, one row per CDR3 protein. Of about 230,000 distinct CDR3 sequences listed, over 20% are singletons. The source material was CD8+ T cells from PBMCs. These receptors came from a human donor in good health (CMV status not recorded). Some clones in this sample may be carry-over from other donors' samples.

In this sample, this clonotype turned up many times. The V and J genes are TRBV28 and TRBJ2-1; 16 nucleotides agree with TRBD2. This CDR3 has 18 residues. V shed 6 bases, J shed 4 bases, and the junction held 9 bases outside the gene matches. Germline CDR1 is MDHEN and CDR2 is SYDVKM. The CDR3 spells CASRKGLAGGLKYNEQFF. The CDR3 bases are TGTGCCAGCAGGAAGGGACTAGCGGGGGGGCTAAAGTACAATGAGCAGTTCTTC. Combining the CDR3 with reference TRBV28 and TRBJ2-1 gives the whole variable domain DVKVTQSSRYLVKRTGEKVFLECVQDMDHENMFWYRQDPGLGLRLIYFSYDVKMKEKGDIPEGYSVSREKKERFSLILESASTNQTSMYLCASRKGLAGGLKYNEQFFGPGTRLTVL.

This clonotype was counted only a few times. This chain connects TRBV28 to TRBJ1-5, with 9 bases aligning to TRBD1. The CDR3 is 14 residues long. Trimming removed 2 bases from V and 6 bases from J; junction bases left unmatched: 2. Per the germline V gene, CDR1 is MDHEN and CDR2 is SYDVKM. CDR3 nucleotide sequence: TGTGCCAGCAGTTTAGGGACAGGGTTTCAGCCCCAGCATTTT. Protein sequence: CASSLGTGFQPQHF.

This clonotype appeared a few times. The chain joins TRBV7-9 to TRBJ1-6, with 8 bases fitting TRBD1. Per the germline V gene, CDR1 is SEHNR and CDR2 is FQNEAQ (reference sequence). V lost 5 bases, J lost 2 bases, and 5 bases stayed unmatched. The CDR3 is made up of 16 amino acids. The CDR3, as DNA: TGTGCCAGCAGCAGAGACAGGGGAACCTATAATTCACCCCTCCACTTT. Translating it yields CASSRDRGTYNSPLHF.

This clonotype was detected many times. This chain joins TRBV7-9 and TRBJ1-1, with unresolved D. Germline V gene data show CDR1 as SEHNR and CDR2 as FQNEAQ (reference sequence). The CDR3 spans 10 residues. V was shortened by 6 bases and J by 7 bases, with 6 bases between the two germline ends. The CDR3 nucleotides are TGTGCCAGCAGAACGGATGAAGCTTTCTTT. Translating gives CASRTDEAFF.

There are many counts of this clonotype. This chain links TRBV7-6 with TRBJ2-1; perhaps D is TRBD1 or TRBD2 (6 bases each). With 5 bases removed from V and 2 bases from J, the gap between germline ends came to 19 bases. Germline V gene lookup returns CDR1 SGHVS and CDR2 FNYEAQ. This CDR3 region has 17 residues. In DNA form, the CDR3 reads TGTGCCAGCAGCGTCCGAAAGGGGGGAAGGACCTACAATGAGCAGTTCTTC. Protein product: CASSVRKGGRTYNEQFF.

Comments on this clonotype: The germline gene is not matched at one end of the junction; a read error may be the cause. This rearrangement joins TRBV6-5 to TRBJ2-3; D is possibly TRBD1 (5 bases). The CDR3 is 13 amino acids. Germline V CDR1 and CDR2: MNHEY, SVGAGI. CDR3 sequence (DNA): TGTGCCAGCAAGGTGTGGGGCACGGATACGCAGTATTTT. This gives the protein CASKVWGTDTQYF.

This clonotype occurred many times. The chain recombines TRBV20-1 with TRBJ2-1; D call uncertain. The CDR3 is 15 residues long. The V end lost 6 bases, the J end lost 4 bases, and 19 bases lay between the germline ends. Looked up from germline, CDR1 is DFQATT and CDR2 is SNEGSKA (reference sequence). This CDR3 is CSAPLDLGSYNEQFF. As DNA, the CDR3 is TGCAGTGCCCCGCTGGACCTAGGAAGTTACAATGAGCAGTTCTTC.